The 6 T cell receptor beta chains reported below all come from one sample, sequenced in a study of graft-versus-host responses after intestinal transplantation. Assay: immunoSEQ multiplex PCR; the TCRdb copy retains only in-frame clones and omits some. Of 60,000 or so clones in the sample, approximately 89% were seen once. Sequenced here: PBMCs, sampled roughly 120 days after intestinal transplantation. These TCRs come from a human patient who received an intestinal transplant, so some T cells may come from the graft donor.

The chain uses TRBV19 and TRBJ1-5; maybe TRBD1 (5 bases). The CDR3 is made up of 16 amino acids. V lost 4 bases, J lost 1 base, and 14 bases lay in between. Germline V lookup: CDR1 LNHDA, CDR2 SQIVND (reference sequence). The chain's CDR3 is CASSRGDGASNQPQHF. The CDR3 DNA reads as TGTGCCAGTAGTAGGGGGGACGGGGCGAGCAATCAGCCCCAGCATTTT.

This clone has a handful of counts. This sequence joins TRBV2 and TRBJ2-7, with 14 bases fitting TRBD2. Trimming at V came to 1 base and at J to 4 bases, leaving 0 bases not matched to a gene. The CDR3 runs 15 residues. CDR1 is SNHLY, CDR2 FYNNEI, per germline. Written as DNA, the CDR3 is TGTGCCAGCAGTGAAGGACTAGCGGGAGGGTACGAGCAGTACTTC. Translated: CASSEGLAGGYEQYF.

The V and J genes are TRBV27 and TRBJ2-7; TRBD1 might be the D (6 bases). The germline gives CDR1 MNHEY, CDR2 SMNVEV (reference sequence). The CDR3 extends over 14 amino acids. Deletions cut 5 bases from V and 5 bases from J, with 16 bases between. The CDR3 DNA follows: TGTGCCAGCAGTCTCCTAACAGGGTCCCACGAGCAGTACTTC. Translation gives CASSLLTGSHEQYF.

V usage is TRBV5-1 and J usage is TRBJ2-1; 15 bases match TRBD2. This CDR3 has 20 residues. The junction had 14 bases not matched to a gene; V was cut back by 7 bases and J by 0 bases. Per the germline V gene, CDR1 is SGHRS and CDR2 is YFSETQ. DNA for the CDR3: TGCGCCAGCTACGGGACTAGCGGGAGGTGGGGTTGGAGCTCCTACAATGAGCAGTTCTTC. Protein: CASYGTSGRWGWSSYNEQFF.

This chain links TRBV30 with TRBJ1-1, with 7 bases fitting TRBD1. The junction had 8 bases not matched to a gene; V was cut back by 1 base and J by 3 bases. Germline values: CDR1 GTSNPN, CDR2 SVGIG (reference sequence). This CDR3 contains 15 residues. DNA of the CDR3: TGTGCCTGGAGTGAACTGACAGGGTTGGACACTGAAGCTTTCTTT. Translation: CAWSELTGLDTEAFF. Based on the CDR3 plus reference TRBV30 and TRBJ1-1, the full variable domain is SQTIHQWPATLVQPVGSPLSLECTVEGTSNPNLYWYRQAAGRGLQLLFYSVGIGQISSEVPQNLSASRPQDRQFILSSKKLLLSDSGFYLCAWSELTGLDTEAFFGQGTRLTVV.

The chain couples TRBV4-2 to TRBJ1-1; D gene uncertain. The CDR3 totals 14 residues. Germline V gene data show CDR1 as LGHNA and CDR2 as YNFKEQ. V was trimmed by 4 bases and J by 3 bases, leaving 12 bases between them. The CDR3 protein is CASSPRGPYTEAFF. CDR3 nucleotide sequence: TGTGCCAGCAGCCCGCGAGGACCCTACACTGAAGCTTTCTTT.